This is a list of T cell receptor beta chains from one sample in a study of T cell changes during pregnancy in multiple sclerosis. Generated by immunoSEQ multiplex PCR, the TCRdb table keeps only in-frame clones and is missing some. The profile covers approximately 62,000 clones, with roughly 93% appearing a single time and less than 5% taken by the ten largest. The sequences come from CD8+ T cells from peripheral blood mononuclear cells, collected in the second trimester of pregnancy. The receptor set was obtained from a female donor with multiple sclerosis, enrolled in a pregnancy study. Each CDR3 is given with its conserved first and last residue. The order of the fields is clone size, V gene, D gene, J gene, CDR3 protein, CDR3 DNA. A D gene is named only where the DNA matches it firmly. Clone size is stated in some rows and not others, as once, few, many or a class when expanded.

>.|TRBV13|TRBD1|TRBJ1-1
CASSLTGGSTEAFF
TGTGCCAGCAGCTTAACAGGGGGTTCGACTGAAGCTTTCTTT
>.|TRBV7-9|.|TRBJ2-1
CASSTPGSRYNEQFF
TGTGCCAGCAGCACCCCAGGGTCCCGCTACAATGAGCAGTTCTTC
>.|TRBV7-9|TRBD1|TRBJ1-4
CASNIPTGEDEKLFF
TGTGCCAGCAACATCCCAACAGGGGAGGATGAAAAACTGTTTTTT
>.|TRBV7-3|.|TRBJ2-2
CASSFITGELFF
TGTGCCAGCAGCTTTATTACCGGGGAGCTGTTTTTT
>.|TRBV29-1|.|TRBJ2-2
CSVISSLTGELFF
TGCAGCGTAATATCTAGTCTCACCGGGGAGCTGTTTTTT
>.|TRBV7-9|.|TRBJ1-1
CASSSRAANTEAFF
TGTGCCAGCAGCTCCAGGGCGGCGAACACTGAAGCTTTCTTT
>.|TRBV29-1|.|TRBJ1-2
CTTGGGYGYTF
TGCACCACCGGGGGAGGGTATGGCTACACCTTC
>.|TRBV10-3|.|TRBJ1-2
CAISDEGGIGYTF
TGTGCCATCAGTGATGAGGGGGGGATCGGCTACACCTTC
>.|TRBV7-9|.|TRBJ2-7
CASSPPGGDEQYF
TGTGCCAGCAGCCCACCGGGGGGCGACGAGCAGTACTTC
>.|TRBV18|TRBD1|TRBJ1-4
CASSPGTEGYNEKLFF
TGTGCCAGCTCACCCGGGACAGAGGGATATAATGAAAAACTGTTTTTT
>.|TRBV7-7|.|TRBJ2-7
CASSLGQGTTYEQYF
TGTGCCAGCAGCTTAGGACAGGGGACTACCTACGAGCAGTACTTC
>.|TRBV6-5|.|TRBJ2-7
CASSYGPGYEQYF
TGTGCCAGCAGTTACGGGCCGGGATACGAGCAGTACTTC
>.|TRBV9|TRBD1|TRBJ1-1
CASSPRQGVTEAFF
TGTGCCAGCAGCCCGCGACAGGGGGTCACTGAAGCTTTCTTT
>.|TRBV6-6|.|TRBJ1-5
CASFQGTGSNQPQHF
TGTGCCTCCTTTCAGGGAACGGGTAGCAATCAGCCCCAGCATTTT
>.|TRBV19|TRBD1|TRBJ1-1
CASVDHRGGNTEAFF
TGTGCCAGTGTCGACCACAGGGGGGGGAACACTGAAGCTTTCTTT
>.|TRBV15|TRBD1|TRBJ2-7
CATSIRWGTGYEQYF
TGTGCCACCAGCATCCGATGGGGGACAGGCTACGAGCAGTACTTC
>.|TRBV6-5|.|TRBJ2-4
CASSPDGENIQYF
TGTGCCAGCAGCCCCGACGGGGAAAACATTCAGTACTTC
>once|TRBV5-5|TRBD2|TRBJ2-1
CASTFSGNEQFF
TGTGCCAGCACCTTTAGCGGGAATGAGCAGTTCTTC
>.|TRBV18|TRBD1|TRBJ2-1
CASSPAGTDNEQFF
TGTGCCAGCTCACCCGCCGGGACAGACAATGAGCAGTTCTTC
>.|TRBV19|.|TRBJ2-2
CASSKGRGGNRLFF
TGTGCCAGTAGCAAAGGACGGGGCGGGAACCGGCTGTTTTTT
>.|TRBV25-1|TRBD2|TRBJ2-1
CASSPLAGGFSYNEQFF
TGTGCCAGCAGTCCACTAGCGGGGGGTTTCTCCTACAATGAGCAGTTCTTC
>.|TRBV27|TRBD2|TRBJ2-1
CASAPGAGTYNEQFF
TGTGCCAGCGCCCCTGGAGCGGGGACCTACAATGAGCAGTTCTTC
>.|TRBV4-3|.|TRBJ2-1
CASSSSNYNEQFF
TGCGCCAGCAGTAGTTCAAACTACAATGAGCAGTTCTTC
>.|TRBV7-2|TRBD1|TRBJ2-7
CASSSPGQGIYEQYF
TGTGCCAGCAGCAGTCCGGGACAGGGAATCTACGAGCAGTACTTC
>once|TRBV14|TRBD1|TRBJ2-4
CASSSGTGGTGVIAKNIQYF
TGTGCCAGCAGCTCCGGGACAGGGGGCACCGGGGTTATAGCCAAAAACATTCAGTACTTC
>once|TRBV28|TRBD2|TRBJ2-7
CASNPGLADSYEQYF
TGTGCCAGCAACCCCGGACTAGCGGATTCCTACGAGCAGTACTTC